This is a list of T cell receptor beta chains from one sample in a study of T cells in Graves' hyperthyroidism and ophthalmopathy. TCRdb re-derived calls from the multiplex PCR reads in MiXCR, one entry per CDR3 protein. The data contain about 360,000 distinct CDR3 sequences, around a sixth of them singletons. Sequencing was done on a sample of blood. These receptors were collected from a woman between 18 and 29 years old with Graves' hyperthyroidism that later progressed to Graves' ophthalmopathy. The CDR3 runs from the conserved cysteine through the conserved F or W. A D gene is named only where the DNA matches it firmly. Where a row states a size, it is once, few, many or the class of an expanded clone; other rows omit it.

clone size,V gene,J gene,D gene,CDR3 length,CDR3 protein,CDR3 DNA
few,TRBV6-1,TRBJ1-5,-,12,CASSSDTQPQHF,TGTGCCAGCAGTTCTGACACTCAGCCCCAGCATTTT
-,TRBV2,TRBJ1-1,TRBD1,15,CASRGRTGGNTEAFF,TGTGCCAGCAGGGGAAGGACAGGGGGCAACACTGAAGCTTTCTTT
-,TRBV6-6,TRBJ1-2,-,22,CASSYSSLRDTDPPTIYYGYTF,TGTGCCAGCAGTTACTCATCTCTCCGGGACACGGACCCCCCTACGATATACTATGGCTACACCTTC
many,TRBV12-3/TRBV12-4,TRBJ2-2,-,15,CASSLVLGFTGELFF,TGTGCCAGCAGTTTAGTGCTGGGTTTCACCGGGGAGCTGTTTTTT
many,TRBV20-1,TRBJ2-3,-,15,CSASLSQRVADTQYF,TGCAGTGCTAGTTTGAGCCAGCGGGTTGCAGATACGCAGTATTTT
-,TRBV12-3/TRBV12-4,TRBJ2-6,-,14,CASSHLLGTNVLTF,TGTGCCAGCAGTCATCTTCTTGGGACCAACGTCCTGACTTTC
many,TRBV2,TRBJ2-7,TRBD2,13,CASLRTSGLGQYF,TGTGCCAGCCTACGGACTAGCGGTTTGGGGCAGTACTTC
-,TRBV6-1,TRBJ2-1,TRBD2,15,CASELAGSSYNEQFF,TGTGCCAGCGAACTAGCGGGGAGCTCCTACAATGAGCAGTTCTTC
few,TRBV6-1,TRBJ1-5,-,13,CASSEVNDQPQHF,TGTGCCAGCAGTGAAGTCAATGATCAGCCCCAGCATTTT
few,TRBV28,TRBJ2-7,-,14,CASSFLAGEGEQYF,TGTGCCAGCAGTTTTCTGGCAGGGGAGGGCGAGCAGTACTTC
few,TRBV5-5,TRBJ1-4,TRBD1,16,CASSPPQGTGDEKLFF,TGTGCCAGCAGCCCCCCCCAGGGGACAGGGGATGAAAAACTGTTTTTT
many,TRBV20-1,TRBJ1-5,TRBD1,15,CSSYPLQGTGQPQHF,TGCAGTTCCTATCCGCTACAGGGGACGGGGCAGCCCCAGCATTTT
many,TRBV24-1,TRBJ1-5,TRBD1,14,CATSVGGIDQPQHF,TGTGCCACCAGTGTAGGGGGCATTGATCAGCCCCAGCATTTT
many,TRBV27,TRBJ2-7,-,14,CASSLLGPSYEQYF,TGTGCCAGCAGTTTATTGGGTCCGAGCTACGAGCAGTACTTC
-,TRBV9,TRBJ2-7,TRBD1,15,CASSVGQGPAYEQYF,TGTGCCAGCAGCGTGGGACAGGGTCCAGCCTACGAGCAGTACTTC
many,TRBV2,TRBJ1-2,TRBD1,12,CASRDRGPGYTF,TGTGCCAGCAGGGACAGGGGGCCTGGCTACACCTTC
many,TRBV28,TRBJ2-3,TRBD2,18,CASRGLAGTLPSTDTQYF,TGTGCCAGCAGAGGACTAGCGGGAACGTTGCCTAGCACAGATACGCAGTATTTT
many,TRBV6-5,TRBJ2-3,TRBD1,16,CASSYAGTGGTDTQYF,TGTGCCAGCAGTTACGCCGGGACAGGGGGCACAGATACGCAGTATTTT
few,TRBV30,TRBJ2-7,TRBD2,16,CAWSPAPTSGRYEQYF,TGTGCCTGGAGTCCCGCCCCGACTAGCGGGAGGTACGAGCAGTACTTC
-,TRBV13,TRBJ2-2,TRBD2,21,CASSFVSRVATSGRNTGELFF,TGTGCCAGCAGCTTTGTCTCACGGGTAGCGACTAGCGGGAGGAACACCGGGGAGCTGTTTTTT
few,TRBV7-9,TRBJ1-3,-,16,CASSLRGGFSGNTIYF,TGTGCCAGCAGCTTGAGAGGGGGTTTCTCTGGAAACACCATATATTTT
-,TRBV4-3,TRBJ1-3,TRBD1,17,CASSRLQGPASGNTIYF,TGCGCCAGCAGCCGCCTACAGGGGCCTGCCTCTGGAAACACCATATATTTT
-,TRBV7-2,TRBJ1-5,-,15,CASSLETVSNQPQHF,TGTGCCAGCAGCTTAGAGACAGTTAGCAATCAGCCCCAGCATTTT
many,TRBV7-2,TRBJ1-2,TRBD1,15,CASSQGQGALYGYTF,TGTGCCAGCAGCCAGGGACAGGGGGCGCTCTATGGCTACACCTTC
many,TRBV20-1,TRBJ2-7,-,14,CSARGEVPTYEQYF,TGCAGTGCTAGAGGGGAGGTCCCCACCTACGAGCAGTACTTC
many,TRBV20-1,TRBJ2-5,TRBD2,14,CSARASGRLQTQYF,TGCAGTGCTAGAGCTAGCGGGAGATTACAGACCCAGTACTTC
many,TRBV5-1,TRBJ2-2,-,14,CASSLGRNTGELFF,TGCGCCAGCAGCTTGGGGAGGAACACCGGGGAGCTGTTTTTT
few,TRBV2,TRBJ1-4,-,15,CASNNRGGRNEKLFF,TGTGCCAGCAATAACCGGGGGGGCCGGAACGAAAAACTGTTTTTT
many,TRBV11-2,TRBJ1-5,-,16,CASSLARGRTGQPQHF,TGTGCCAGCAGCCTCGCGCGTGGGCGTACAGGTCAGCCCCAGCATTTT
few,TRBV18,TRBJ1-1,-,15,CASSPGEYGYTEAFF,TGTGCCAGCTCACCAGGAGAGTACGGATACACTGAAGCTTTCTTT
few,TRBV6-1,TRBJ1-5,TRBD1,17,CASSYPPGTGTGQPQHF,TGTGCCAGCAGTTATCCCCCCGGGACAGGGACGGGTCAGCCCCAGCATTTT
many,TRBV28,TRBJ2-7,-,14,CASSSAGQIYEQYF,TGTGCCAGCAGTTCTGCGGGACAGATCTACGAGCAGTACTTC
many,TRBV3-1,TRBJ1-1,TRBD1,15,CASSPTGQGDTEAFF,TGTGCCAGCAGCCCAACGGGACAGGGGGACACTGAAGCTTTCTTT
many,TRBV3-1,TRBJ2-1,-,16,CASSQDSGFPYNEQFF,TGTGCCAGCAGCCAAGATTCGGGTTTTCCCTACAATGAGCAGTTCTTC
-,TRBV13,TRBJ2-2,-,13,CASSLWGTGGEFF,TGTGCCAGCAGCTTATGGGGGACCGGCGGAGAGTTTTTT
many,TRBV7-2,TRBJ2-1,-,12,CASSPTSWEQFF,TGTGCCAGCAGCCCGACTTCGTGGGAGCAGTTCTTC
few,TRBV4-1,TRBJ2-6,-,18,CASSLRHSPSSGANVLTF,TGCGCCAGCAGCCTGAGACATTCCCCCTCCTCTGGGGCCAACGTCCTGACTTTC
few,TRBV24-1,TRBJ1-2,-,14,CATSDDRSNYGYTF,TGTGCCACCAGTGATGACAGGTCTAACTATGGCTACACCTTC
many,TRBV28,TRBJ2-1,-,19,CASHTGWTAELGGYNEQFF,TGTGCCAGCCACACTGGGTGGACAGCCGAGCTAGGGGGCTACAATGAGCAGTTCTTC
many,TRBV20-1,TRBJ2-7,-,15,CSAREGTPGSYEQYF,TGCAGTGCTAGAGAGGGGACCCCAGGCTCCTACGAGCAGTACTTC
-,TRBV20-1,TRBJ2-5,TRBD2,14,CSACPGGHAETQYF,TGCAGTGCTTGCCCGGGGGGGCACGCCGAGACCCAGTACTTC
many,TRBV5-1,TRBJ2-1,-,14,CASSSDGVYNEQFF,TGCGCCAGCAGCTCGGACGGGGTTTACAATGAGCAGTTCTTC
few,TRBV19,TRBJ2-1,-,13,CASSRVIYNEQFF,TGTGCCAGTAGTCGAGTCATCTACAATGAGCAGTTCTTC
few,TRBV24-1,TRBJ2-3,TRBD2,15,CATGRTSGKSDTQYF,TGTGCCACCGGGAGGACTAGCGGGAAAAGTGATACGCAGTATTTT
many,TRBV3-1,TRBJ2-2,TRBD2,16,CASSQWLAGSSGELFF,TGTGCCAGCAGCCAGTGGCTAGCGGGGAGCTCCGGGGAGCTGTTTTTT
many,TRBV28,TRBJ1-5,-,13,CASRKQGNQPQHF,TGTGCCAGCAGGAAACAGGGCAATCAGCCCCAGCATTTT
few,TRBV5-1,TRBJ2-2,-,17,CASSSLGTGLNTGELFF,TGCGCCAGCAGCAGCTTGGGAACCGGATTGAACACCGGGGAGCTGTTTTTT
many,TRBV7-9,TRBJ2-1,TRBD2,16,CASITPYGRERDEQFF,TGTGCCAGCATCACCCCGTATGGGCGGGAGCGCGATGAGCAGTTCTTC
many,TRBV28,TRBJ2-5,-,15,CASSLLQGVSETQYF,TGTGCCAGCAGTCTGTTACAGGGAGTATCAGAGACCCAGTACTTC
many,TRBV3-1,TRBJ2-1,-,16,CASSQDIAPSRGEQFF,TGTGCCAGCAGCCAAGACATAGCCCCTTCCAGGGGTGAGCAGTTCTTC
many,TRBV7-2,TRBJ2-5,TRBD1,15,CASSLDRGGDGTQYF,TGTGCCAGCAGCCTCGACAGGGGAGGTGACGGGACCCAGTACTTC